This record concerns one T cell receptor beta chain sequence. What it recognizes is unknown. The data derive from a study of cytotoxic CD8 clonotypes in ibrutinib-treated CLL. In the study overall: Responses: some 25 partial, 2 complete; after median around 70 months, about 14 stayed remitted, some 12 progressed. Study-level findings and limits: Clonality at baseline surpassed age-matched healthy donors and tracked circulating CD8+ T-cell counts.

The intended depth for sequencing was 1 in 200,000 to 1 in 1 million T cells. Only in-frame clones appear in the TCRdb table, and some are missing; sequencing was by immunoSEQ multiplex PCR. The repertoire includes tens of thousands of clones, nearly 55% of them detected once, and 20% to 30% sits in the top ten. The CDR3 runs to 11 residues. Trimming pared 2 bases from V and 5 bases from J, leaving 3 bases between. Per germline, CDR1 MDHEN and CDR2 SYDVKM. Sample: PBMCs, taken at disease progression, from a patient treated with ibrutinib. This receptor was taken from a human donor with chronic lymphocytic leukemia. The rearrangement uses TRBV28 and TRBJ2-5, with D hard to call. For the CDR3, the DNA is TGTGCCAGCAGTTTAATGGAGACCCAGTACTTC. It is translated as CASSLMETQYF.